The source of this T cell receptor beta chain is a study of T cell repertoires in ileal Crohn's disease. Background on the study: About half of patients got postoperative therapy: about ten thiopurines, about 20 anti-TNF.

As to time point: neoterminal ileum biopsy at postoperative endoscopy, about 6 months after surgery. Measured with immunoSEQ multiplex PCR; TCRdb has only the in-frame clones, and not every one. Seen here are over 15,000 clones, 65% to 80% observed once, and the top ten hold 3.5% to 5%. Deletions cut 3 bases from V and 0 bases from J, with 18 bases between. Germline loops: CDR1 SNHLY, CDR2 FYNNEI. The CDR3 contains 17 residues. The TCR originated in an adult with Crohn's disease. The chain has TRBV2 and TRBJ2-7, with D hard to call. The material sequenced was ileal tissue. The CDR3 nucleotides are TGTGCCAGCAGTGATCCTAAGTCAGGTCCTTACTCCTACGAGCAGTACTTC. This gives the protein CASSDPKSGPYSYEQYF. Looking up the rest from reference TRBV2 and TRBJ2-7 gives the full variable domain: EPEVTQTPSHQVTQMGQEVILRCVPISNHLYFYWYRQILGQKVEFLVSFYNNEISEKSEIFDDQFSVERPDGSNFTLKIRSTKLEDSAMYFCASSDPKSGPYSYEQYFGPGTRLTVT.